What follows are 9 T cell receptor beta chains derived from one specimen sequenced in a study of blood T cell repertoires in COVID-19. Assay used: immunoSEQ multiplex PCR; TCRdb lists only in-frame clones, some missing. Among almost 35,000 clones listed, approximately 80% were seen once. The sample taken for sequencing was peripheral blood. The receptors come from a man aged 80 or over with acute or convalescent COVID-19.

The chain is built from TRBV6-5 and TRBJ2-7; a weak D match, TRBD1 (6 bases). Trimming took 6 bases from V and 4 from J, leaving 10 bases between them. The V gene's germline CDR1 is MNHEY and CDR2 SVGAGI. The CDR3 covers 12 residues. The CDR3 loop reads CASSRTDYEQYF. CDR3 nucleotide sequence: TGTGCCAGCAGCAGGACAGATTACGAGCAGTACTTC.

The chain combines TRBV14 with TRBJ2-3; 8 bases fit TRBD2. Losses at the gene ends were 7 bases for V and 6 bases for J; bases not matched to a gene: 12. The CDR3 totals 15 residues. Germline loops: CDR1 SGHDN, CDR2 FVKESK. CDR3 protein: CASTQQAGASDTQYF. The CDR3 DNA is TGTGCCAGCACCCAGCAAGCGGGAGCTTCTGATACGCAGTATTTT.

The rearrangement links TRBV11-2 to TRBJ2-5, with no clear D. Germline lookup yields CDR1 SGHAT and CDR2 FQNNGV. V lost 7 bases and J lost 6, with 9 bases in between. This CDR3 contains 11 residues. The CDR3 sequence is CASTSAQTQYF. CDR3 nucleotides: TGTGCCAGCACCAGCGCCCAGACCCAGTACTTC.

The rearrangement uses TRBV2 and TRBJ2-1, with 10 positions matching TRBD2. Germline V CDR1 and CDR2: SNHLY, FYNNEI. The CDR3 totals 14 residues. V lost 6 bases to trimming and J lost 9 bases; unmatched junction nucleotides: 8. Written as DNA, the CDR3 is TGTGCCAGCAGACCTAGCGGGGGACGCATTGAGCAGTTCTTC. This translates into CASRPSGGRIEQFF.

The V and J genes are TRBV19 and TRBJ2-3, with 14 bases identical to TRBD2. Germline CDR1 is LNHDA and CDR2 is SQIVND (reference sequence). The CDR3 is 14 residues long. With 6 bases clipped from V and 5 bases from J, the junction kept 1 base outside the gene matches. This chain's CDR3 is CASRGLAGGDTQYF. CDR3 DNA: TGTGCCAGTAGAGGACTAGCGGGAGGAGATACGCAGTATTTT.

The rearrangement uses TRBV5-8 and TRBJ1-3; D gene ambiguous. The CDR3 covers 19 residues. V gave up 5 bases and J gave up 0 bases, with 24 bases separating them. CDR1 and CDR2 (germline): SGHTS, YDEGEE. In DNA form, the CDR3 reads TGTGCCAGCAGGTCTCGGGCAGTCGGGATTTCCCCCTCTGGAAACACCATATATTTT. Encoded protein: CASRSRAVGISPSGNTIYF.

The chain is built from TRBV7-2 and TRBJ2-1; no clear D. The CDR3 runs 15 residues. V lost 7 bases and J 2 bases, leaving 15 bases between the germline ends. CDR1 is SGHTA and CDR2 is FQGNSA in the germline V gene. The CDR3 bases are TGTGCCAGCACCGAGGTCGGTATCACCTACAATGAGCAGTTCTTC. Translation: CASTEVGITYNEQFF.

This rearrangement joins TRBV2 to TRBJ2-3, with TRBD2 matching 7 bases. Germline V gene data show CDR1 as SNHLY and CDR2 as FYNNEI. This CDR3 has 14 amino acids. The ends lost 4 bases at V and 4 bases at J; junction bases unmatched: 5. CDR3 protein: CASSGVGGSDTQYF. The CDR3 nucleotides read TGTGCCAGCAGTGGAGTGGGAGGGTCAGATACGCAGTATTTT.

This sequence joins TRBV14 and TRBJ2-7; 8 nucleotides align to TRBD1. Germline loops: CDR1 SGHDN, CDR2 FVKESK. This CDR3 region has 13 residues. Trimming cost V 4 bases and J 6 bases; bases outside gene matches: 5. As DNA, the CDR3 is TGTGCCAGCAGCCGACAGGGGTTGGGCGAGCAGTACTTC. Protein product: CASSRQGLGEQYF.